This T cell receptor (beta chain) emerged from a study of blood T cells in healthy people across ages. Overall study results and limits: Older age coincided with a roughly linear decline in TCR beta diversity per million T cells. There were more naive CD4+ cells and higher diversity in long-lived donors than in aged donors.

This CDR3 has 15 residues. Germline V CDR1 and CDR2: DFQATT, SNEGSKA (reference sequence). V was pared by 6 bases and J by 10 bases, with 10 bases of the junction left unmatched. Notes on this clonotype: Its antigen is as yet unknown.

For the second PCR, which ran for about 7 to 12 cycles, a sample-barcoded 5' primer and a J-beta primer mix were used. TCRdb reanalysed the 5' RACE reads using MiXCR and keeps one entry per CDR3 protein. The sample shows fewer than 2,000,000 distinct CDR3 sequences, about 32% of them seen only once. This TCR was sampled from a young woman in good health. J is TRBJ2-1 and V is TRBV20-1, with 15 bases lining up with TRBD2. The sample comprised blood. The CDR3, as DNA: TGCAGTGCCACACCCGGGACTAGCGGGAGGAACGAGCAGTTCTTC. This codes for CSATPGTSGRNEQFF.